This is a list of T cell receptor beta chains from one sample in a study of a mutant IDH1 vaccine in newly diagnosed glioma. Their cognate antigens are unknown. Clones were sequenced by immunoSEQ multiplex PCR, and TCRdb holds only the in-frame ones, with some missing. The sample consists of roughly 51,000 clones, roughly three quarters of them appearing once. This specimen consisted of PBMCs, obtained from a glioma patient whose treatment included an IDH1 peptide vaccine. The receptors derive from a middle-aged man with glioma. CDR3s include the opening cysteine and the closing phenylalanine or tryptophan. Each record gives: D gene, J gene, V gene, clone size, CDR3 protein, CDR3 DNA. The D gene is left open where the match is weak. Clone size is stated in some rows and not others, as once, few, many or a class when expanded.

d_call: -
j_call: TRBJ2-3
v_call: TRBV5-1
clone_size: -
cdr3_aa: CASSLGVPEDTQYF
cdr3_nt: TGCGCCAGCAGCTTGGGGGTGCCGGAAGATACGCAGTATTTT

d_call: -
j_call: TRBJ1-3
v_call: TRBV18
clone_size: -
cdr3_aa: CASQQGLGNTIYF
cdr3_nt: TGTGCCAGCCAACAGGGACTCGGAAACACCATATATTTT

d_call: -
j_call: TRBJ1-1
v_call: TRBV5-6
clone_size: -
cdr3_aa: CASSLASAGRTEAFF
cdr3_nt: TGTGCCAGCAGCTTGGCGTCTGCGGGGAGGACTGAAGCTTTCTTT

d_call: -
j_call: TRBJ1-6
v_call: TRBV5-1
clone_size: few
cdr3_aa: CASSLVPGQGLSPLHF
cdr3_nt: TGCGCCAGCAGCTTGGTTCCAGGGCAAGGGTTATCACCCCTCCACTTT

d_call: -
j_call: TRBJ1-1
v_call: TRBV2
clone_size: -
cdr3_aa: CAAVKGGYIGAFF
cdr3_nt: TGTGCCGCAGTCAAGGGGGGCTATATCGGAGCTTTCTTT

d_call: -
j_call: TRBJ2-7
v_call: TRBV30
clone_size: -
cdr3_aa: CAWSYGESYEQYF
cdr3_nt: TGTGCCTGGAGTTACGGGGAATCCTACGAGCAGTACTTC

d_call: -
j_call: TRBJ1-4
v_call: TRBV18
clone_size: -
cdr3_aa: CASSRGTDEKLFF
cdr3_nt: TGTGCCAGCTCCCGCGGGACGGATGAAAAACTGTTTTTT

d_call: -
j_call: TRBJ1-3
v_call: TRBV21-1
clone_size: -
cdr3_aa: CRSRAGNTIYF
cdr3_nt: TGTCGCAGCAGGGCGGGAAACACCATATATTTT

d_call: TRBD1
j_call: TRBJ1-5
v_call: TRBV6-6
clone_size: -
cdr3_aa: CATGGSSNQPQHF
cdr3_nt: TGTGCCACAGGGGGTTCGAGCAATCAGCCCCAGCATTTT

d_call: -
j_call: TRBJ1-4
v_call: TRBV2
clone_size: -
cdr3_aa: CASSENRATNEKLFF
cdr3_nt: TGTGCCAGCAGTGAAAACAGGGCAACTAATGAAAAACTGTTTTTT

d_call: -
j_call: TRBJ2-5
v_call: TRBV4-2
clone_size: -
cdr3_aa: CASSQGVGRSETQYF
cdr3_nt: TGTGCCAGCAGCCAAGGGGTAGGACGGTCAGAGACCCAGTACTTC

d_call: -
j_call: TRBJ2-7
v_call: TRBV5-4
clone_size: once
cdr3_aa: CASSLTPIYEQYF
cdr3_nt: TGTGCCAGCAGCTTGACACCGATTTACGAGCAGTACTTC

d_call: TRBD1
j_call: TRBJ2-7
v_call: TRBV5-1
clone_size: -
cdr3_aa: CASSAPGQVTEQYF
cdr3_nt: TGCGCCAGCAGCGCTCCGGGACAGGTGACAGAGCAGTACTTC

d_call: TRBD2
j_call: TRBJ2-3
v_call: TRBV5-1
clone_size: few
cdr3_aa: CASSLDSGGASDTQYF
cdr3_nt: TGCGCCAGCAGCTTGGATAGCGGGGGGGCATCAGATACGCAGTATTTT

d_call: -
j_call: TRBJ1-1
v_call: TRBV7-9
clone_size: -
cdr3_aa: CASSPSSPNTEAFF
cdr3_nt: TGTGCCAGCAGCCCGTCATCACCGAACACTGAAGCTTTCTTT

d_call: TRBD1
j_call: TRBJ1-5
v_call: TRBV19
clone_size: -
cdr3_aa: CASSIQGAPNQPQHF
cdr3_nt: TGTGCCAGTAGTATCCAGGGGGCCCCTAATCAGCCCCAGCATTTT

d_call: TRBD1
j_call: TRBJ1-1
v_call: TRBV6-5
clone_size: -
cdr3_aa: CASSKGQGYTEAFF
cdr3_nt: TGTGCCAGCAGTAAAGGACAGGGATACACTGAAGCTTTCTTT

d_call: -
j_call: TRBJ1-2
v_call: TRBV4-1
clone_size: once
cdr3_aa: CASSQGSLTGLYGYGYTF
cdr3_nt: TGCGCCAGCAGCCAAGGCTCTCTTACAGGGTTATACGGGTATGGCTACACCTTC

d_call: TRBD1
j_call: TRBJ2-7
v_call: TRBV27
clone_size: few
cdr3_aa: CASTASGTAEYF
cdr3_nt: TGTGCCAGCACCGCCTCCGGGACAGCGGAATACTTC

d_call: -
j_call: TRBJ2-5
v_call: TRBV6-5
clone_size: -
cdr3_aa: CASSYTMTVSSTQYF
cdr3_nt: TGTGCCAGCAGTTACACCATGACAGTTTCGTCGACCCAGTACTTC

d_call: -
j_call: TRBJ1-2
v_call: TRBV10-3
clone_size: -
cdr3_aa: CATMGDSSRGYTF
cdr3_nt: TGTGCCACAATGGGAGACTCGTCTCGGGGCTACACCTTC

d_call: -
j_call: TRBJ1-1
v_call: TRBV5-1
clone_size: -
cdr3_aa: CASSWNGQLNTEAFF
cdr3_nt: TGCGCCAGCAGCTGGAATGGACAGCTGAACACTGAAGCTTTCTTT

d_call: TRBD2
j_call: TRBJ2-7
v_call: TRBV5-4
clone_size: few
cdr3_aa: CASSWGGYGSYEQYF
cdr3_nt: TGTGCCAGCAGCTGGGGAGGGTACGGCTCCTACGAGCAGTACTTC

d_call: -
j_call: TRBJ1-1
v_call: TRBV11-2
clone_size: -
cdr3_aa: CASSLRRDSNSEAFF
cdr3_nt: TGTGCCAGCAGCCTCCGTCGGGACTCCAACAGTGAAGCTTTCTTT

d_call: TRBD1
j_call: TRBJ1-6
v_call: TRBV5-1
clone_size: -
cdr3_aa: CASSSEKGQGNSPLHF
cdr3_nt: TGCGCCAGCAGCTCCGAGAAAGGACAGGGGAACTCACCCCTCCACTTT

d_call: -
j_call: TRBJ1-2
v_call: TRBV18
clone_size: once
cdr3_aa: CASSPPGREEYGYTF
cdr3_nt: TGTGCCAGCTCACCACCGGGACGAGAGGAATATGGCTACACCTTC

d_call: TRBD1
j_call: TRBJ2-5
v_call: TRBV5-4
clone_size: -
cdr3_aa: CASSLALGQKYF
cdr3_nt: TGTGCCAGCAGCTTGGCCCTGGGACAGAAGTACTTC

d_call: TRBD1
j_call: TRBJ2-3
v_call: TRBV7-6
clone_size: -
cdr3_aa: CASARTGPTDTQYF
cdr3_nt: TGTGCCAGCGCCCGGACAGGACCCACAGATACGCAGTATTTT

d_call: -
j_call: TRBJ1-1
v_call: TRBV7-9
clone_size: -
cdr3_aa: CATSVAGGAEAFF
cdr3_nt: TGTGCCACCTCGGTCGCGGGAGGCGCTGAAGCTTTCTTT

d_call: -
j_call: TRBJ2-7
v_call: TRBV7-9
clone_size: -
cdr3_aa: CASSSRDRGIYEQYF
cdr3_nt: TGTGCCAGCAGCTCCCGGGACCGGGGTATCTACGAGCAGTACTTC

d_call: -
j_call: TRBJ1-1
v_call: TRBV6-5
clone_size: medium-sized
cdr3_aa: CASSYGGRGTEAFF
cdr3_nt: TGTGCCAGCAGTTATGGGGGACGAGGCACTGAAGCTTTCTTT

d_call: -
j_call: TRBJ1-1
v_call: TRBV10-1
clone_size: -
cdr3_aa: CASRRTSNTEAFF
cdr3_nt: TGCGCCAGCCGTAGGACATCGAACACTGAAGCTTTCTTT

d_call: TRBD1
j_call: TRBJ1-6
v_call: TRBV13
clone_size: -
cdr3_aa: CASSITGGNSPLHF
cdr3_nt: TGTGCCAGCAGCATTACAGGGGGGAATTCACCCCTCCACTTT

d_call: TRBD1
j_call: TRBJ1-3
v_call: TRBV6-5
clone_size: -
cdr3_aa: CASSQQGASGNTIYF
cdr3_nt: TGTGCCAGCAGTCAACAGGGGGCGTCGGGAAACACCATATATTTT

d_call: TRBD2
j_call: TRBJ2-5
v_call: TRBV4-2
clone_size: -
cdr3_aa: CASSPVAGGPRETQYF
cdr3_nt: TGTGCCAGCAGCCCCGTAGCGGGGGGGCCGCGGGAGACCCAGTACTTC

d_call: -
j_call: TRBJ2-1
v_call: TRBV6-1
clone_size: -
cdr3_aa: CASSEPNEQFF
cdr3_nt: TGTGCCAGCAGTGAACCCAATGAGCAGTTCTTC

d_call: -
j_call: TRBJ1-1
v_call: TRBV5-1
clone_size: once
cdr3_aa: CASRGNDRPAAEAFF
cdr3_nt: TGCGCCAGCAGGGGAAATGACAGACCAGCGGCTGAAGCTTTCTTT

d_call: -
j_call: TRBJ1-2
v_call: TRBV6-6
clone_size: -
cdr3_aa: CASSYGGSLEYGYTF
cdr3_nt: TGTGCCAGCAGTTACGGAGGGTCCCTAGAATATGGCTACACCTTC

d_call: TRBD1
j_call: TRBJ1-2
v_call: TRBV6-5
clone_size: -
cdr3_aa: CASTAGQARGYTF
cdr3_nt: TGTGCCAGCACAGCGGGACAGGCTAGAGGCTACACCTTC

d_call: TRBD1
j_call: TRBJ2-7
v_call: TRBV4-2
clone_size: -
cdr3_aa: CASSQDLPGTGLHEQYF
cdr3_nt: TGTGCCAGCAGCCAAGATCTCCCGGGGACAGGGCTCCACGAGCAGTACTTC

d_call: TRBD2
j_call: TRBJ2-7
v_call: TRBV18
clone_size: -
cdr3_aa: CASSSVSGEPYEQYF
cdr3_nt: TGTGCCAGCTCATCCGTGAGCGGGGAACCCTACGAGCAGTACTTC

d_call: TRBD2
j_call: TRBJ2-5
v_call: TRBV5-8
clone_size: -
cdr3_aa: CASSSYSSGAGGETQYF
cdr3_nt: TGTGCCAGCAGCTCCTATTCTAGCGGGGCCGGGGGGGAGACCCAGTACTTC

d_call: -
j_call: TRBJ1-5
v_call: TRBV2
clone_size: -
cdr3_aa: CASKGQVNQPQHF
cdr3_nt: TGTGCCAGCAAGGGCCAGGTCAATCAGCCCCAGCATTTT

d_call: -
j_call: TRBJ1-5
v_call: TRBV4-2
clone_size: -
cdr3_aa: CASSQELGSNQPQHF
cdr3_nt: TGTGCCAGCAGCCAAGAGTTGGGCAGCAATCAGCCCCAGCATTTT